The sequence of this TCR beta chain was determined in a study of PD-1 blockade in classical Hodgkin lymphoma. Data came from immunoSEQ multiplex PCR; TCRdb stores just in-frame clones and leaves some out. The table has some 20,000 clones, 80% seen once. The CDR3 contains 16 residues. Germline CDR1 SGDLS, CDR2 YYNGEE. Trimming removed 3 bases from V and 3 bases from J; junction bases left unmatched: 8. Time point denoted: cycle 4 day 1 (C4D1), after less than seven weeks of nivolumab. Each patient relapsed following autologous stem cell transplantation, and prior brentuximab vedotin exposure differed. The sequences come from peripheral blood mononuclear cells (PBMCs), collected before the fourth cycle of nivolumab. The rearrangement links TRBV9 to TRBJ2-7; 11 bases fit TRBD2. This sequence was found in a human donor with classical Hodgkin lymphoma. Here the CDR3 DNA reads TGTGCCAGCAGCGGGCTAGCGGGAGGCCCCATCTACGAGCAGTACTTC. Its translation: CASSGLAGGPIYEQYF.